Following are 26 T cell receptor beta chains from one sample sequenced in a study of control samples from healthy donors and cancer patients. Sequencing used immunoSEQ multiplex PCR; TCRdb keeps in-frame clones, though not all of them. The sample contains approximately 180,000 clones, 75% to 95% of which appear only once. Sequenced sample: blood. The receptor source for this set is a woman between 35 and 50 years old in good health.

V and J are TRBV11-1 and TRBJ2-3, with no clear D. Germline assignment: CDR1 SGHAT and CDR2 FQDESV (reference sequence). The CDR3 has 11 amino acids. The ends were cut back, 4 bases at V and 6 bases at J, with 5 bases in the middle. CDR3 DNA: TGTGCCAGCAGCTCCGGGGATACGCAGTATTTT. Encoded protein: CASSSGDTQYF.

The genes are TRBV20-1 and TRBJ1-3; D is unresolved. This CDR3 contains 14 residues. Trimming left V 5 bases short and J 4 bases short, with 15 bases between. Germline V gene sequence: CDR1 DFQATT, CDR2 SNEGSKA (reference sequence). The CDR3 region is CSARGWNTGNTIYF. CDR3 DNA: TGCAGTGCTCGTGGTTGGAACACAGGAAACACCATATATTTT.

As regards this clone: Different DNA sequences within this sample yield the same CDR3. The chain recombines TRBV5-1 with TRBJ2-2; D might be TRBD1 (6 bases). Deletions cut 0 bases from V and 6 bases from J, with 6 bases between. The germline V gene encodes CDR1 SGHRS and CDR2 YFSETQ. The CDR3 sequence is 13 residues long. The CDR3 nucleotides are TGCGCCAGCAGCTTGGAGGGGGCCGGGGAGCTGTTTTTT. This encodes CASSLEGAGELFF.

V and J are TRBV12-3 or TRBV12-4 and TRBJ2-1; D might be TRBD2 (5 bases). Trimming took 4 bases from V and 10 from J, leaving 11 bases between them. There are 12 residues in the CDR3. CDR3 bases: TGTGCCAGCAGTTATACACTAGTCGAGCAGTTCTTC. Protein product: CASSYTLVEQFF.

The rearrangement joins TRBV27 to TRBJ2-7; 8 bases fit TRBD1. The CDR3 runs 13 residues. After removal of 5 bases from V and 4 bases from J, the junction contained 4 bases not matched to a gene. The V gene's germline CDR1 is MNHEY and CDR2 SMNVEV (reference sequence). CDR3 in DNA: TGTGCCAGCAGTACCGGGACAGGATACGAGCAGTACTTC. As protein: CASSTGTGYEQYF.

This clone was counted a single time. The chain has TRBV7-9 and TRBJ1-1; D gene uncertain. Germline V gene data show CDR1 as SEHNR and CDR2 as FQNEAQ (reference sequence). The CDR3 extends over 14 amino acids. Trimming cost V 5 bases and J 6 bases, with 16 bases left between them. The chain's CDR3 is CASSRGFRPSEAFF. CDR3 nucleotide sequence: TGTGCCAGCAGCCGCGGGTTCCGGCCTTCTGAAGCTTTCTTT.

V usage is TRBV7-3 and J usage is TRBJ2-1; 8 bases align to TRBD1. The ends lost 6 bases at V and 0 bases at J; junction bases unmatched: 4. The CDR3 runs to 15 residues. Germline V gene lookup returns CDR1 SGHTA and CDR2 FQGTGA. CDR3 sequence: CASSFTGGSYNEQFF. The CDR3 DNA sequence: TGTGCCAGCAGTTTTACAGGGGGCTCCTACAATGAGCAGTTCTTC.

The chain carries TRBV10-3 and TRBJ1-2; unclear D gene. Germline CDR1 and CDR2: ENHRY and SYGVKD. Trimming left V 10 bases short and J 4 bases short, with 13 bases between. This CDR3 contains 12 residues. As DNA, the CDR3 is TGTGCCACCTTCGACACCGTCTATGGCTACACCTTC. Translation: CATFDTVYGYTF.

The V call is TRBV9, the J call TRBJ2-7, with TRBD2 identical over 7 bases. V was clipped by 0 bases and J by 2 bases; unmatched bases: 5. CDR1 SGDLS and CDR2 YYNGEE come from the germline V gene. The CDR3 runs 15 residues. The CDR3, as DNA: TGTGCCAGCAGCGTAGGTCTAGCGGATACCTACGAGCAGTACTTC. It is translated as CASSVGLADTYEQYF.

In the case of this clone: The identical CDR3 is also encoded by other nucleotide sequences in the sample. The chain uses TRBV12-3 or TRBV12-4 and TRBJ2-7; either TRBD1 or TRBD2 may supply D (5 bases each). The germline V and J ends were trimmed by 3 bases and 6 bases, with 6 bases remaining between them. The CDR3 extends over 11 amino acids. The CDR3 sequence: CASSLGVEQYF. CDR3 bases: TGTGCCAGCAGTTTGGGGGTCGAGCAGTACTTC.

The V and J genes are TRBV7-6 and TRBJ2-2, with 11 bases aligning to TRBD2. The CDR3 is 16 residues long. Germline-derived CDR1 and CDR2 are SGHVS and FNYEAQ. With V trimmed by 0 bases and J by 7 bases, 4 bases remained unmatched. In nucleotides, the CDR3 is TGTGCCAGCAGCTTAGCGCTAGCGGGGGGCGACGGGGAGCTGTTTTTT. This sequence encodes CASSLALAGGDGELFF.

The V and J genes are TRBV4-1 and TRBJ2-1; TRBD2 aligns across 10 bases. V shed 4 bases, J shed 5 bases, and the junction held 8 bases outside the gene matches. The V gene's germline CDR1 is MGHRA and CDR2 YSYEKL. The CDR3 is 16 residues long. Written as DNA, the CDR3 is TGCGCCAGCAGCCCGCGGACTAGCGGAGTCAACAATGAGCAGTTCTTC. Its translation is CASSPRTSGVNNEQFF.

V usage is TRBV5-4 and J usage is TRBJ2-7; a possible D gene is TRBD1 (6 bases). The CDR3 is made up of 14 amino acids. Germline CDR1 is SGHNT and CDR2 is YYREEE (reference sequence). V gave up 4 bases and J gave up 6 bases, with 17 bases separating them. This CDR3 is CASSTEGGKGEQYF. DNA for the CDR3: TGTGCCAGCAGCACAGAAGGGGGAAAAGGCGAGCAGTACTTC.

J is TRBJ1-5 and V is TRBV25-1; the match to TRBD1 covers 7 bases. In germline, CDR1 is MGHDK, CDR2 SYGVNS. The CDR3 is 16 amino acids. Losses at the gene ends were 1 base for V and 5 bases for J; bases not matched to a gene: 8. The CDR3 loop reads CASSESGRDSYQPQHF. In DNA, the CDR3 is TGTGCCAGCAGTGAATCAGGAAGGGACAGCTATCAGCCCCAGCATTTT.

The chain is built from TRBV2 and TRBJ1-1; D ambiguous. Trimming stripped 6 bases from V and 1 base from J, with 3 bases between. Germline CDR1 is SNHLY and CDR2 is FYNNEI. This CDR3 has 11 residues. The CDR3 region has the DNA TGTGCCAGCAGCCCGAACACTGAAGCTTTCTTT. This codes for CASSPNTEAFF.

This sequence joins TRBV7-9 and TRBJ1-5; D ambiguous. Trimming took off 5 bases at V and 7 bases at J, with 15 bases between the two ends. This CDR3 is built from 14 residues. Germline loops: CDR1 SEHNR, CDR2 FQNEAQ (reference sequence). The CDR3 bases are TGTGCCAGCAGCCACGGCGGTAGGGTCCAGCCCCAGCATTTT. This sequence encodes CASSHGGRVQPQHF.

This clone was observed a single time. The rearrangement uses TRBV18 and TRBJ1-2, with 8 positions matching TRBD1. Losses at the gene ends were 0 bases for V and 8 bases for J; bases not matched to a gene: 8. This CDR3 spans 15 amino acids. Germline V gives CDR1 KGHSH, CDR2 LQKENI. DNA of the CDR3: TGTGCCAGCTCACCACCGTGGACAGGGATGGAAGGCTACACCTTC. It encodes CASSPPWTGMEGYTF.

The J gene is TRBJ2-3, the V gene TRBV24-1, with TRBD1 as a possible D gene (6 bases). CDR1 is KGHDR, CDR2 SFDVKD, per germline. This CDR3 is 15 amino acids long. The V end lost 6 bases, the J end lost 1 base, and 13 bases lay between the germline ends. CDR3 coding DNA: TGTGCCACCAGTACTGGGGGCCGGGGCACAGATACGCAGTATTTT. Amino acids: CATSTGGRGTDTQYF.

The chain carries TRBV7-9 and TRBJ1-4; TRBD1 might be the D (6 bases). V dropped 5 bases and J dropped 3 bases, with 13 bases sitting between them. CDR1 and CDR2 from the germline V gene are SEHNR and FQNEAQ (reference sequence). The CDR3 sequence is 15 residues long. This CDR3 reads CASSRRTEPNEKLFF. The CDR3 nucleotides read TGTGCCAGCAGCCGACGGACAGAGCCTAATGAAAAACTGTTTTTT.

As DNA, the CDR3 is TGCGCCAGCAGCCAGGAATTGAGCACTGAAGCTTTCTTT. Amino acid sequence: CASSQELSTEAFF. V and J are TRBV4-1 and TRBJ1-1; no clear D gene. V lost 3 bases, J lost 4 bases, and 9 bases lay in between. This CDR3 comprises 13 residues. Germline CDR1 and CDR2: MGHRA and YSYEKL.

This clone turned up a few times. The CDR3 sequence: CASSGTGIQPQHF. In DNA form, the CDR3 reads TGTGCCAGCAGCGGGACAGGGATCCAGCCCCAGCATTTT. The J gene is TRBJ1-5, the V gene TRBV12-3 or TRBV12-4, with 9 bases aligning to TRBD1. V trimming: 6 bases; J trimming: 7 bases; junction bases outside the gene matches: 4. This CDR3 contains 13 residues.

J is TRBJ1-2 and V is TRBV21-1; the table assigns TRBD1, which was not confirmed against the DNA. TRBV21-1 is given as a pseudogene. This CDR3 has 16 residues. CDR3 DNA: TGTGCCAGCAGCAATTTGTCGCCGCCAGGGGACTATGGCTACACCTTC. It specifies CASSNLSPPGDYGYTF.

The gene calls are TRBV7-8 and TRBJ1-5, with no clear D. V gave up 2 bases and J gave up 5 bases, with 7 bases separating them. The germline V gene encodes CDR1 SGHVS and CDR2 FQNEAQ. The CDR3 runs 13 residues. The CDR3 loop reads CASSLSWDQPQHF. The CDR3 bases are TGTGCCAGCAGCTTAAGTTGGGATCAGCCCCAGCATTTT.

Concerning this clone: Sequence at one end of the junction differs from germline and may be a read error. This CDR3 reads CATSRVMGGTQYF. The CDR3 DNA reads as TGTGCCACCAGTCGTGTCATGGGAGGGACCCAGTACTTC. The genes are TRBV12-3 or TRBV12-4 and TRBJ2-5, with D tentatively TRBD2 (6 bases). The CDR3 runs 13 residues.

The chain recombines TRBV6-6 with TRBJ2-7; D is unclear. The germline gives CDR1 MNHNY, CDR2 SVGAGI (reference sequence). V was cut by 4 bases and J by 0 bases, with 10 bases left in between. The CDR3 is 14 amino acids. The CDR3 loop reads CASSFPGSSYEQYF. CDR3 nucleotide sequence: TGTGCCAGCAGTTTTCCAGGTTCCTCCTACGAGCAGTACTTC.

V gene TRBV5-1 combines with J gene TRBJ1-1; D not certain. Germline CDR1 reads SGHRS; CDR2 reads YFSETQ. The CDR3 has 13 amino acids. Trimming cost V 5 bases and J 0 bases, with 8 bases left between them. For the CDR3, the DNA is TGCGCCAGCAGAGTCGGGTTGAACACTGAAGCTTTCTTT. This sequence encodes CASRVGLNTEAFF.